What follows are 7 T cell receptor beta chains derived from one specimen sequenced in a study of blood T cell repertoires in COVID-19. Repertoires were generated with immunoSEQ multiplex PCR, while TCRdb's copy carries only in-frame clones and drops some. The repertoire has around 240,000 clones, 80% to 90% of them found once; the top ten carry around 0.87%. Specimen: PBMCs or T cells enriched from blood (not recorded which). These TCRs come from a man aged 50-60 years who had been exposed to COVID-19.

This chain joins TRBV10-3 and TRBJ1-6; unclear D gene. Germline CDR1 is ENHRY and CDR2 is SYGVKD. Deletions cut 5 bases from V and 8 bases from J, with 19 bases between. CDR3 size: 16 residues. The CDR3 DNA is TGTGCCATCAGTAGGAGAGGGTTCGAAGTTGATTCACCCCTCCACTTT. Amino acid sequence: CAISRRGFEVDSPLHF.

This chain joins TRBV2 and TRBJ1-1; 9 bases are shared with TRBD1. Trimming at V came to 6 bases and at J to 6 bases, leaving 8 bases not matched to a gene. This CDR3 is 14 amino acids long. Germline CDR1 SNHLY, CDR2 FYNNEI. Written as DNA, the CDR3 is TGTGCCAGCAGGGTCACAGGGGGCGCAGCTGAAGCTTTCTTT. Protein: CASRVTGGAAEAFF. Variable domain in full (rest from reference TRBV2 and TRBJ1-1): EPEVTQTPSHQVTQMGQEVILRCVPISNHLYFYWYRQILGQKVEFLVSFYNNEISEKSEIFDDQFSVERPDGSNFTLKIRSTKLEDSAMYFCASRVTGGAAEAFFGQGTRLTVV.

This clone came up a few times. The chain carries TRBV7-8 and TRBJ2-7, with a weak D call TRBD1 (6 bases). The CDR3 extends over 14 amino acids. Germline CDR1 and CDR2: SGHVS and FQNEAQ. The ends were cut back, 6 bases at V and 3 bases at J, with 15 bases in the middle. CDR3 in amino acids: CASRKPRDNYEQYV. CDR3 sequence (DNA): TGTGCCAGCAGGAAGCCCCGGGACAACTACGAGCAGTACGTC.

J is TRBJ2-1 and V is TRBV5-5; D unclear. The CDR3 length is 16 residues. Between the trimmed V and J ends, which lost 4 bases and 0 bases, there was a span of 14 bases. Germline CDR1 and CDR2: SGHKS and YYEKEE (reference sequence). The chain's CDR3 is CASSPGGGFSYNEQFF. The CDR3 nucleotides read TGTGCCAGCAGCCCCGGCGGCGGATTCTCCTACAATGAGCAGTTCTTC.

DNA of the CDR3: TGTGCCAGCAGTGTCCGGACAGCCTCCTATAATTCACCCCTCCACTTT. It is translated as CASSVRTASYNSPLHF. The chain is built from TRBV6-1 and TRBJ1-6; TRBD1 might be the D (6 bases). The CDR3 runs 16 residues. Germline CDR1 MNHNS, CDR2 SASEGT. The V end lost 4 bases, the J end lost 0 bases, and 10 bases lay between the germline ends.

V usage is TRBV27 and J usage is TRBJ1-4, with D unclear. Trimming left V 4 bases short and J 0 bases short, with 6 bases between. In germline, CDR1 is MNHEY, CDR2 SMNVEV (reference sequence). The CDR3 contains 14 residues. The DNA of the CDR3 is TGTGCCAGCAGTTCCGTTGCAACTAATGAAAAACTGTTTTTT. It yields the protein CASSSVATNEKLFF.

This clone appeared a single time. V and J are TRBV5-1 and TRBJ1-2; 8 nucleotides match TRBD1. V lost 0 bases and J lost 5; bases outside the gene matches: 6. Germline CDR1 and CDR2: SGHRS and YFSETQ. The CDR3 spans 15 residues. This CDR3 reads CASSLDLRTGYGYTF. CDR3 DNA sequence: TGCGCCAGCAGCTTGGATTTACGGACAGGGTATGGCTACACCTTC.